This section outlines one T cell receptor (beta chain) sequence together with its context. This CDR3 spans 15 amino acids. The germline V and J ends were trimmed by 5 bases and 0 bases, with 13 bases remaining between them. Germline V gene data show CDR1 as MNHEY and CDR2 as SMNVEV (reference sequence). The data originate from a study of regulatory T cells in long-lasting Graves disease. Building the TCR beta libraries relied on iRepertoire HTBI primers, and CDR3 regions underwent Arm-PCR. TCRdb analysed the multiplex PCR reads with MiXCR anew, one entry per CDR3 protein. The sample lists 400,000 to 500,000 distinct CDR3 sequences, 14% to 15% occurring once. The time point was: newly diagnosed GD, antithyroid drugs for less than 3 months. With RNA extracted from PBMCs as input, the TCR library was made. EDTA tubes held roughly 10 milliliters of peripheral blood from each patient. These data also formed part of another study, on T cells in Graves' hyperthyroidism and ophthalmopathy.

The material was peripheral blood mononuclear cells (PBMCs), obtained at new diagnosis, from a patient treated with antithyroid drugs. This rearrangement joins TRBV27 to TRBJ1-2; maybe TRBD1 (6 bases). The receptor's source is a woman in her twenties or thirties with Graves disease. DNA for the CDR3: TGTGCCAGCAGTAGGCAGGGGCTAGCTAACTATGGCTACACCTTC. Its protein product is CASSRQGLANYGYTF.